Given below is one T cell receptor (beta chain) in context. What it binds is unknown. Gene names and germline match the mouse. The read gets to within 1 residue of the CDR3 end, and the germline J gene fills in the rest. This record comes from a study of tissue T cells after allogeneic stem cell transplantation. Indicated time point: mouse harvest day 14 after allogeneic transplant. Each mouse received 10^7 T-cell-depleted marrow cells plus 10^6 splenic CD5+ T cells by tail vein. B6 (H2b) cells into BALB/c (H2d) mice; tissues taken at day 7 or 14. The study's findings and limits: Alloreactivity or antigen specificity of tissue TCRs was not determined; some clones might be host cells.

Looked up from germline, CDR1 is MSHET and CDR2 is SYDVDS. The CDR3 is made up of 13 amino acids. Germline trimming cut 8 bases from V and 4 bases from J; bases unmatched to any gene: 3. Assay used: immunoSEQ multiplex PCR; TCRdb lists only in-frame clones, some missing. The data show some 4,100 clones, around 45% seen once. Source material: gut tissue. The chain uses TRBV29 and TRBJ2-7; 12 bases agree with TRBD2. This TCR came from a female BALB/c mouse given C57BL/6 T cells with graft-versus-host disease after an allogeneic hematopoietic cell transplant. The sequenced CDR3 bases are TGTGCTAGCCCGGGACTGGGGGGTTATGAACAGTAC. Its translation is CASPGLGGYEQY. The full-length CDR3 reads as CASPGLGGYEQYF.